Following are 3 T cell receptor beta chains from one sample sequenced in a study of regulatory T cells in long-lasting Graves disease. Libraries of TCR beta came from iRepertoire HTBI primers plus Arm-PCR of CDR3 regions. TCRdb processed the multiplex PCR reads anew with MiXCR; each CDR3 protein has one entry. The table lists fewer than 550,000 distinct CDR3 sequences, approximately 16% of them singletons, with 25% in the top ten. Time point of the sample: newly diagnosed GD, antithyroid drugs for less than 3 months. The TCR library was made from RNA that had been extracted from PBMCs in TRIzol. These data were likewise used in another study, on T cells in Graves' hyperthyroidism and ophthalmopathy.

Source: peripheral blood mononuclear cells (PBMCs), taken at new diagnosis, from a patient treated with antithyroid drugs. All receptors come from a woman aged 35 to 60 with Graves disease.

This clonotype was seen many times. The chain employs TRBV18 and TRBJ2-7; 10 bases fit TRBD1. This CDR3 has 15 residues. Trimming at V came to 8 bases and at J to 2 bases, leaving 9 bases not matched to a gene. Germline CDR1 reads KGHSH; CDR2 reads LQKENI. CDR3 DNA sequence: TGTGCCAGCAGCCACGGGACAGGGGAAACCTACGAGCAGTACTTC. This encodes CASSHGTGETYEQYF.

At least ten counts were recorded for this clonotype. The chain joins TRBV18 to TRBJ2-7, with a possible D match to TRBD1 (5 bases). With 4 bases removed from V and 1 base from J, the gap between germline ends came to 11 bases. The CDR3 consists of 14 residues. CDR1 is KGHSH, CDR2 LQKENI, per germline. CDR3 DNA: TGTGCCAGCTCACGGTCACAGGTGTCCTACGAGCAGTACTTC. It codes for CASSRSQVSYEQYF.

This clonotype was found many times. V and J are TRBV12-3 or TRBV12-4 and TRBJ1-2, with D possibly matching TRBD1 (6 bases). Deletions cut 5 bases from V and 8 bases from J, with 18 bases between. This CDR3 is 14 amino acids long. The CDR3 nucleotides are TGTGCCAGCAGTCCCGAGGGGGTCGATGAGGGCTACACCTTC. Translation gives CASSPEGVDEGYTF.